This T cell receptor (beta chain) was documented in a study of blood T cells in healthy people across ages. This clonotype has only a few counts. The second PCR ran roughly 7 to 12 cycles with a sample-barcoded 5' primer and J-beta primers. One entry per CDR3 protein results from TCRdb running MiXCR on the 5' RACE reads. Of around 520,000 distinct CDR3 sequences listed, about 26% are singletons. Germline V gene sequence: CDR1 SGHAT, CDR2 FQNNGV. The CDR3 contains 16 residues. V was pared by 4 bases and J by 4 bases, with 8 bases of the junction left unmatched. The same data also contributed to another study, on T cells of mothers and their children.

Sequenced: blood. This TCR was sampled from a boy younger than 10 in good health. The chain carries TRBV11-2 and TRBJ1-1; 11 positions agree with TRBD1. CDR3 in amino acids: CASSSGGGTGGTEAFF. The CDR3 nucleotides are TGTGCCAGCAGCTCAGGAGGGGGGACAGGGGGCACTGAAGCTTTCTTT.